The 21 T cell receptor beta chains given below trace back to one sample, sequenced in a study of T cells in localized non-small cell lung cancer. Sequenced by immunoSEQ multiplex PCR; TCRdb stores in-frame clones only, minus some. The sample has roughly 2,900 clones, 36% seen once. The input for sequencing was lung tumor tissue, taken before any cancer treatment. All receptors come from a male donor at least 60 years old with stage I squamous cell lung carcinoma.

V usage is TRBV29-1 and J usage is TRBJ1-2; TRBD1 aligns across 10 bases. V lost 6 bases, J lost 6 bases, and 4 bases stayed unmatched. This CDR3 is built from 12 residues. The germline gives CDR1 SQVTM, CDR2 ANQGSEA. This CDR3 reads CSVDRGLDGYTF. In nucleotides, the CDR3 is TGCAGCGTAGACAGGGGGCTCGATGGCTACACCTTC.

The chain links TRBV28 to TRBJ2-3; 8 bases map to TRBD2. This CDR3 has 15 residues. V lost 6 bases, J lost 3 bases, and 8 bases stayed unmatched. CDR1 MDHEN and CDR2 SYDVKM come from the germline V gene. The CDR3 nucleotides are TGTGCCAGCAGACGTAGCGGGACGGGGACAGATACGCAGTATTTT. Its protein is CASRRSGTGTDTQYF.

The CDR3 DNA is TGTGCCAGCAGTTTATGGATAACAGGGGGATATAGCAATCAGCCCCAGCATTTT. The encoded protein is CASSLWITGGYSNQPQHF. This sequence joins TRBV28 and TRBJ1-5; 8 nucleotides line up with TRBD1. CDR3 length equals 18 residues. Germline CDR1 is MDHEN and CDR2 is SYDVKM. V dropped 0 bases and J dropped 0; count of bases not matched to a gene: 7.

This clone occurred a few times. The chain couples TRBV6-8 to TRBJ2-1, with 7 bases identical to TRBD2. CDR1 MNHGY and CDR2 SAAAGT come from the germline V gene. This CDR3 is 14 amino acids long. Germline trimming cut 5 bases from V and 7 bases from J; bases unmatched to any gene: 8. In nucleotides, the CDR3 is TGTGCCAGCAGTGACAACAGCGGGGATAATGAGCAGTTCTTC. This codes for CASSDNSGDNEQFF.

This clone was counted only a few times. The V gene is TRBV11-3, the J gene TRBJ2-1; 12 bases agree with TRBD2. There are 17 residues in the CDR3. Germline trimming cut 1 base from V and 1 base from J; bases unmatched to any gene: 2. Per the germline V gene, CDR1 is SGHNT and CDR2 is YENEEA. CDR3 in DNA: TGTGCCAGCAGCTTAGGACTAGCGGGAGAGTCCTACAATGAGCAGTTCTTC. This codes for CASSLGLAGESYNEQFF.

Only a few counts were recorded for this clone. The junction does not match germline at one end; this may be a read error. The chain employs TRBV30 and TRBJ2-6; D remains ambiguous. The CDR3 is made up of 16 amino acids. The germline V gene has CDR1 GTSNPN and CDR2 SVGIG (reference sequence). The CDR3: CAWSVRRASGANVLTF. The CDR3 DNA sequence: TGTGCTTGGAGTGTACGTAGGGCCTCTGGGGCCAACGTCCTGACTTTC. Using reference TRBV30 and TRBJ2-6 for the parts outside the CDR3, the full variable domain is SQTIHQWPATLVQPVGSPLSLECTVEGTSNPNLYWYRQAAGRGLQLLFYSVGIGQISSEVPQNLSASRPQDRQFILSSKKLLLSDSGFYLCAWSVRRASGANVLTFGAGSRLTVL.

This clone was counted ten times or more. The rearrangement joins TRBV10-3 to TRBJ2-5; D ambiguous. V lost 0 bases and J lost 7, with 15 bases in between. The CDR3 loop spans 15 amino acids. Germline CDR1 reads ENHRY; CDR2 reads SYGVKD. CDR3 coding DNA: TGTGCCATCAGTGAGTCGGAAAGGGCCCCGGGGACCCAGTACTTC. Translated, it gives CAISESERAPGTQYF.

The chain joins TRBV9 to TRBJ2-7; D might be TRBD1 (5 bases). Germline CDR1 is SGDLS and CDR2 is YYNGEE. The V and J ends lost 4 bases and 4 bases respectively, with 21 bases between them. The CDR3 length is 16 residues. The CDR3, as DNA: TGTGCCAGCAGCATCGACAGTCCGTCTCTGGGATACGAGCAGTACTTC. This codes for CASSIDSPSLGYEQYF.

In its sample, this clone was seen a few times. The rearrangement uses TRBV30 and TRBJ1-5; 12 bases align to TRBD1. This CDR3 has 15 residues. CDR1 and CDR2 from the germline V gene are GTSNPN and SVGIG (reference sequence). V trimming: 4 bases; J trimming: 6 bases; junction bases outside the gene matches: 7. CDR3: CAWNSGTGGRQPQHF. The DNA for the CDR3 is TGTGCCTGGAACTCCGGGACAGGGGGCCGTCAGCCCCAGCATTTT.

V usage is TRBV11-3 and J usage is TRBJ2-5, with TRBD2 matching 14 bases. The CDR3 contains 15 residues. Germline CDR1 SGHNT, CDR2 YENEEA. V shed 3 bases and J 5 bases; nucleotides not matched to a gene: 2. The CDR3 loop reads CASSLGLAGVETQYF. Here the CDR3 DNA reads TGTGCCAGCAGCTTGGGACTAGCGGGAGTGGAGACCCAGTACTTC.

This clone has just a few counts. The V and J genes are TRBV11-3 and TRBJ2-7; D may match TRBD1 or TRBD2 (5 bases each). The V gene lost 5 bases and the J gene lost 3 bases, with 17 bases spanning the gap. The CDR3 is made up of 15 amino acids. Per the germline V gene, CDR1 is SGHNT and CDR2 is YENEEA. CDR3 bases: TGTGCCAGCAGCCTCGGGGACGGAACTTTCTACGAGCAGTACTTC. Its protein product is CASSLGDGTFYEQYF.

This clone was counted between two and nine times. The V and J genes are TRBV28 and TRBJ1-5, with 7 bases lining up with TRBD1. Losses at the gene ends were 5 bases for V and 2 bases for J; bases not matched to a gene: 6. Germline lookup yields CDR1 MDHEN and CDR2 SYDVKM. This CDR3 spans 15 amino acids. The CDR3 loop reads CASSHRGLGNQPQHF. In nucleotides, the CDR3 is TGTGCCAGCAGTCACAGGGGTCTGGGCAATCAGCCCCAGCATTTT. Together with reference TRBV28 and TRBJ1-5, the CDR3 gives the full variable domain: DVKVTQSSRYLVKRTGEKVFLECVQDMDHENMFWYRQDPGLGLRLIYFSYDVKMKEKGDIPEGYSVSREKKERFSLILESASTNQTSMYLCASSHRGLGNQPQHFGDGTRLSIL.

The chain carries TRBV28 and TRBJ2-7; 7 bases map to TRBD1. Germline V gene data show CDR1 as MDHEN and CDR2 as SYDVKM. The V gene end was trimmed by 5 bases and the J gene end by 7 bases; junction bases not matched to a gene: 8. The CDR3 totals 13 residues. CDR3 in DNA: TGTGCCAGCAGTCGACAGGGACCGGGGGAGCAGTACTTC. Residues: CASSRQGPGEQYF. Full variable domain (outside the CDR3, taken from reference TRBV28 and TRBJ2-7): DVKVTQSSRYLVKRTGEKVFLECVQDMDHENMFWYRQDPGLGLRLIYFSYDVKMKEKGDIPEGYSVSREKKERFSLILESASTNQTSMYLCASSRQGPGEQYFGPGTRLTVT.

This clone was observed a handful of times. The chain links TRBV4-1 to TRBJ1-4, with TRBD1 as a possible D gene (6 bases). Trimming took off 5 bases at V and 3 bases at J, with 13 bases between the two ends. Germline V lookup: CDR1 MGHRA, CDR2 YSYEKL. The CDR3 extends over 15 amino acids. The CDR3 here is CASSLVQGPNEKLFF. Here the CDR3 DNA reads TGCGCCAGCAGCTTGGTACAGGGTCCTAATGAAAAACTGTTTTTT.

As to this clone: A junction boundary mismatches the germline segment, possibly from a read error. Written as DNA, the CDR3 is TGTGCCAATAGTATAGATCACAGGGGAGATACGCAGTATTTT. As protein: CANSIDHRGDTQYF. The chain uses TRBV19 and TRBJ2-3; 7 bases are a match to TRBD1. This CDR3 has 14 residues. From germline, CDR1 is LNHDA and CDR2 SQIVND (reference sequence).

V and J are TRBV9 and TRBJ1-1, with D hard to call. Per germline, CDR1 SGDLS and CDR2 YYNGEE. The CDR3 totals 15 residues. The germline V and J ends were trimmed by 2 bases and 5 bases, with 16 bases remaining between them. CDR3 nucleotide sequence: TGTGCCAGCAGCGTCTCGGACCGGCGAGAAACTGAAGCTTTCTTT. Translating it yields CASSVSDRRETEAFF.

This clone was seen more than once but under ten times. The chain combines TRBV11-3 with TRBJ2-3; 10 bases map to TRBD1. CDR3 length: 17 residues. CDR1 and CDR2 (germline): SGHNT, YENEEA. The V segment lost 7 bases and the J segment 3 bases; nucleotides outside the gene matches: 13. The CDR3 spells CASIVSSDRGWTDTQYF. The CDR3 DNA reads TGTGCCAGCATCGTTAGTTCGGACAGGGGGTGGACAGATACGCAGTATTTT.

This clone was detected only a few times. The V gene is TRBV9, the J gene TRBJ1-1; tentatively, D is TRBD1 (5 bases). The CDR3 runs to 13 residues. Germline loops: CDR1 SGDLS, CDR2 YYNGEE. V lost 5 bases and J 0 bases, leaving 8 bases between the germline ends. The CDR3 DNA reads TGTGCCAGCAGTCGACAGATGAACACTGAAGCTTTCTTT. It codes for CASSRQMNTEAFF.

This clone is medium-sized (0.01 to 0.1%) by share. V usage is TRBV11-3 and J usage is TRBJ1-3; D is possibly TRBD1 (5 bases). Germline CDR1 SGHNT, CDR2 YENEEA. The CDR3 is 18 residues long. V lost 6 bases and J 0 bases, leaving 21 bases between the germline ends. The chain's CDR3 is CASSRGLGRGASGNTIYF. The CDR3 bases are TGTGCCAGCAGTCGCGGGTTGGGACGGGGTGCCTCTGGAAACACCATATATTTT.

In its sample, this clone is medium-sized. V gene TRBV11-3 combines with J gene TRBJ1-3; 9 nucleotides match TRBD1. CDR3 length: 14 amino acids. V shed 7 bases, J shed 4 bases, and the junction held 5 bases outside the gene matches. The germline CDR1 and CDR2 sequences are SGHNT and YENEEA. The CDR3 sequence is CASTPDRGGNTIYF. As DNA, the CDR3 is TGTGCCAGCACCCCGGACAGGGGAGGAAACACCATATATTTT.

This clone was counted between two and nine times. The chain uses TRBV9 and TRBJ2-6; D is undetermined. Trimming pared 5 bases from V and 4 bases from J, leaving 10 bases between. The CDR3 totals 14 residues. Germline assignment: CDR1 SGDLS and CDR2 YYNGEE. The CDR3 sequence is CASRSTEGANVLTF. DNA for the CDR3: TGTGCCAGCAGGTCGACGGAGGGGGCCAACGTCCTGACTTTC.